Listed here are 20 T cell receptor beta chains from one sample, sequenced in a study of CD8 T cells in Susac syndrome. Random hexamers were used to reverse transcribe roughly 0.5 to 1 ug of RNA. One entry per CDR3 protein, called by TCRdb with MiXCR from the immunoSEQ multiplex PCR reads. Of under 150,000 distinct CDR3 sequences listed, around 80% are singletons. Specimen: CD8+ T cells from PBMCs. These receptors were taken from a human donor with multiple sclerosis.

This clonotype was recorded a few times. This chain connects TRBV13 to TRBJ1-1, with 7 bases aligning to TRBD1. The germline CDR1 and CDR2 sequences are PRHDT and FYEKMQ (reference sequence). J lost 3 bases, V lost 6 bases, and 7 bases had no gene match. CDR3 length: 14 amino acids. CDR3 DNA: TGTGCCAGCAGAAGGGGGCAAGGGGACACTGAAGCTTTCTTT. Translating it yields CASRRGQGDTEAFF. Combining the CDR3 with reference TRBV13 and TRBJ1-1 gives the whole variable domain AAGVIQSPRHLIKEKRETATLKCYPIPRHDTVYWYQQGPGQDPQFLISFYEKMQSDKGSIPDRFSAQQFSDYHSELNMSSLELGDSALYFCASRRGQGDTEAFFGQGTRLTVV.

This chain connects TRBV6-1 to TRBJ2-1; the D gene is possibly TRBD2 (6 bases). CDR1 and CDR2 (germline): MNHNS, SASEGT. Deletions cut 5 bases from V and 6 bases from J, with 20 bases between. CDR3 length equals 16 residues. CDR3 in DNA: TGTGCCAGCAGTACCCCTTGGAGGGGTGTCGGCAATGAGCAGTTCTTC. As protein: CASSTPWRGVGNEQFF.

The chain uses TRBV7-8 and TRBJ2-2; D possibly corresponds to TRBD2 (6 bases). V lost 1 base and J lost 6, with 12 bases in between. In germline, CDR1 is SGHVS, CDR2 FQNEAQ. This CDR3 is built from 15 residues. CDR3 bases: TGTGCCAGCAGCTTAGGCTGGGGGGTGGCCGGGGAGCTGTTTTTT. Translating gives CASSLGWGVAGELFF.

This sequence joins TRBV10-3 and TRBJ2-7; D not certain. V was trimmed by 6 bases and J by 3 bases, leaving 15 bases between them. From germline, CDR1 is ENHRY and CDR2 SYGVKD. The CDR3 runs to 14 residues. CDR3 DNA: TGTGCCATCAGCGAAGGAATACGGAGCTACGAGCAGTACTTC. Encoded protein: CAISEGIRSYEQYF.

This clonotype came up a few times. The V and J genes are TRBV4-3 and TRBJ2-1; 10 bases are shared with TRBD2. Per germline, CDR1 LGHNA and CDR2 YSLEER. Germline trimming cut 1 base from V and 6 bases from J; bases unmatched to any gene: 3. This CDR3 region has 15 residues. Here the CDR3 reads CASSQGIAGGNEQFF. The CDR3 DNA sequence: TGCGCCAGCAGCCAAGGGATAGCGGGAGGCAATGAGCAGTTCTTC.

This clonotype was counted only a few times. This chain links TRBV19 with TRBJ2-7; D perhaps matches TRBD2 (6 bases). V was pared by 3 bases and J by 2 bases, with 14 bases between. This CDR3 contains 15 residues. CDR1 and CDR2 (germline): LNHDA, SQIVND (reference sequence). The CDR3 here is CASSMAGIGPYEQYV. The DNA of the CDR3 is TGTGCCAGTAGTATGGCGGGGATAGGGCCCTACGAGCAGTACGTC.

The chain employs TRBV27 and TRBJ1-2; TRBD1 matches 8 bases. The V segment lost 5 bases and the J segment 4 bases; nucleotides outside the gene matches: 3. Germline V CDR1 and CDR2: MNHEY, SMNVEV (reference sequence). The CDR3 is 13 residues long. This CDR3 reads CASSPGGVYGYTF. Written as DNA, the CDR3 is TGTGCCAGCAGTCCAGGGGGCGTCTATGGCTACACCTTC.

The chain uses TRBV30 and TRBJ1-5; the D gene is possibly TRBD1 (6 bases). There are 13 residues in the CDR3. V was trimmed by 1 base and J by 4 bases, leaving 8 bases between them. Germline V gene lookup returns CDR1 GTSNPN and CDR2 SVGIG (reference sequence). The CDR3 protein is CAWSGDRNQPQHF. In DNA, the CDR3 is TGTGCCTGGAGTGGAGACAGGAATCAGCCCCAGCATTTT.

This chain uses TRBV24-1 with TRBJ2-5, with 8 bases aligning to TRBD2. V lost 4 bases to trimming and J lost 7 bases; unmatched junction nucleotides: 4. Germline loops: CDR1 KGHDR, CDR2 SFDVKD. This CDR3 spans 13 amino acids. This chain's CDR3 is CATSDTREGTQYF. DNA for the CDR3: TGTGCCACCAGTGACACACGGGAGGGGACCCAGTACTTC.

The chain has TRBV7-9 and TRBJ2-6; TRBD2 matches at 9 bases. The CDR3 spans 18 residues. Germline V lookup: CDR1 SEHNR, CDR2 FQNEAQ (reference sequence). V shed 4 bases and J 0 bases; nucleotides not matched to a gene: 7. The CDR3 is CASSSTIAGDSGANVLTF. The CDR3 DNA follows: TGTGCCAGCAGCTCAACTATAGCGGGGGACTCTGGGGCCAACGTCCTGACTTTC.

The CDR3 nucleotides are TGTGCCAGCACCCCTCCACTAGCGGGAGTCCTATCCTACGAGCAGTACGTC. Its translation is CASTPPLAGVLSYEQYV. This chain links TRBV21-1 with TRBJ2-7; no DNA check was done on the table's D call, TRBD2. TRBV21-1 is listed as a pseudogene. The CDR3 extends over 17 amino acids.

The chain combines TRBV5-6 with TRBJ2-1; D not resolved. Trimming stripped 3 bases from V and 0 bases from J, with 19 bases between. From germline, CDR1 is SGHDT and CDR2 YYEEEE. CDR3 length equals 18 residues. The CDR3: CASSSLTKYVSSYNEQFF. CDR3 DNA: TGTGCCAGCAGCTCACTGACGAAGTACGTTAGCTCCTACAATGAGCAGTTCTTC.

This clonotype was counted a few times. This rearrangement joins TRBV4-1 to TRBJ2-7, with TRBD1 as a possible D gene (5 bases). From germline, CDR1 is MGHRA and CDR2 YSYEKL. CDR3 length: 16 amino acids. Trimming left V 4 bases short and J 3 bases short, with 19 bases between. CDR3 DNA: TGCGCCAGCAGCCCCACTAAAGGGGTGAGGATCTACGAGCAGTACTTC. It is translated as CASSPTKGVRIYEQYF.

This chain uses TRBV7-9 with TRBJ2-7; D call uncertain. This CDR3 region has 13 residues. With 5 bases removed from V and 0 bases from J, the gap between germline ends came to 8 bases. Per germline, CDR1 SEHNR and CDR2 FQNEAQ (reference sequence). For the CDR3, the DNA is TGTGCCAGCAGCGACGGAAACTCCTACGAGCAGTACTTC. Protein: CASSDGNSYEQYF.

A few counts support this clonotype. This chain links TRBV7-9 with TRBJ2-7, with 8 bases fitting TRBD1. Trimming at V came to 5 bases and at J to 6 bases, leaving 3 bases not matched to a gene. Looked up from germline, CDR1 is SEHNR and CDR2 is FQNEAQ (reference sequence). CDR3 length equals 12 residues. The CDR3 protein is CASSKTGAEQYF. For the CDR3, the DNA is TGTGCCAGCAGCAAGACAGGGGCCGAGCAGTACTTC.

The chain couples TRBV7-9 to TRBJ1-1, with a tentative D call TRBD1 (5 bases). Trimming stripped 1 base from V and 3 bases from J, with 9 bases between. Germline CDR1 reads SEHNR; CDR2 reads FQNEAQ (reference sequence). This CDR3 has 14 residues. In DNA form, the CDR3 reads TGTGCCAGCAGCTTAGGACAGAGTTACACTGAAGCTTTCTTT. The encoded protein is CASSLGQSYTEAFF.

The rearrangement uses TRBV24-1 and TRBJ1-2; D not certain. CDR1 and CDR2 (germline): KGHDR, SFDVKD. Trimming cost V 4 bases and J 3 bases, with 11 bases left between them. This CDR3 comprises 14 residues. The CDR3 loop is CATSDPGRDYGYTF. Written as DNA, the CDR3 is TGTGCCACCAGTGACCCCGGACGGGACTATGGCTACACCTTC.

The CDR3 is CASTPILGQGRVNEQFF. In DNA form, the CDR3 reads TGTGCCAGCACCCCGATATTGGGGCAGGGGAGAGTCAATGAGCAGTTCTTC. The V and J genes are TRBV7-9 and TRBJ2-1; the D gene is possibly TRBD1 (6 bases). The V gene's germline CDR1 is SEHNR and CDR2 FQNEAQ (reference sequence). The CDR3 sequence is 17 residues long. Trimming left V 7 bases short and J 6 bases short, with 25 bases between.

The V gene is TRBV29-1, the J gene TRBJ2-2, with TRBD2 as a possible D gene (6 bases). This CDR3 is built from 12 residues. V lost 4 bases and J lost 7, with 10 bases in between. Germline-derived CDR1 and CDR2 are SQVTM and ANQGSEA. DNA for the CDR3: TGCAGCGTTGTACGGGGGAACGGGGAGCTGTTTTTT. Translation gives CSVVRGNGELFF.

J is TRBJ1-6 and V is TRBV27; D remains ambiguous. CDR3 length equals 14 residues. V lost 0 bases and J lost 7, with 7 bases in between. The V gene's germline CDR1 is MNHEY and CDR2 SMNVEV (reference sequence). The CDR3 protein is CASSLSPGNSPLHF. CDR3 sequence (DNA): TGTGCCAGCAGTTTATCGCCAGGAAATTCACCCCTCCACTTT.